Below are 28 T cell receptor beta chains sequenced from a single sample in a study of T-cell memory formation after mild COVID-19. TCRdb itself ran the 5' RACE reads through MiXCR, one entry per CDR3 protein. The data show a few hundred thousand distinct CDR3 sequences, with about 20% seen just once and roughly 8.3% held by the top ten. The sequencing input was PBMCs or a T cell subset sorted from them (not recorded which). Every receptor here comes from an adult woman who had mild COVID-19 (a few samples of this study predate the infection). Cell type and time point are not known.

This chain uses TRBV11-3 with TRBJ2-7; D is ambiguous. This CDR3 spans 15 amino acids. V lost 5 bases to trimming and J lost 3 bases, with 17 bases between them. Looked up from germline, CDR1 is SGHNT and CDR2 is YENEEA. The chain's CDR3 is CASSPSATADYEQYF. The DNA for the CDR3 is TGTGCCAGCAGCCCTTCGGCGACGGCCGACTACGAGCAGTACTTC.

The chain employs TRBV18 and TRBJ1-5; possibly TRBD1 for D (5 bases). Trimming cost V 3 bases and J 2 bases, with 11 bases left between them. The CDR3 has 15 residues. Germline values: CDR1 KGHSH, CDR2 LQKENI. The CDR3 DNA sequence: TGTGCCAGCTCACCCCCCGGGGCGGGCAATCAGCCCCAGCATTTT. Translated: CASSPPGAGNQPQHF. Full variable domain (remainder filled in from reference TRBV18 and TRBJ1-5): NAGVMQNPRHLVRRRGQEARLRCSPMKGHSHVYWYRQLPEEGLKFMVYLQKENIIDESGMPKERFSAEFPKEGPSILRIQQVVRGDSAAYFCASSPPGAGNQPQHFGDGTRLSIL.

This clonotype appeared a few times. This sequence joins TRBV30 and TRBJ2-1, with D possibly matching TRBD2 (5 bases). Germline values: CDR1 GTSNPN, CDR2 SVGIG (reference sequence). V gave up 3 bases and J gave up 3 bases, with 12 bases separating them. The CDR3 totals 14 residues. CDR3 protein: CAWSDSGDYNEQFF. The CDR3, as DNA: TGTGCCTGGAGCGATTCCGGGGACTACAATGAGCAGTTCTTC.

This clonotype has at least ten counts. The chain combines TRBV12-3 or TRBV12-4 with TRBJ2-7; 7 bases align to TRBD1. The CDR3 covers 13 residues. V dropped 5 bases and J dropped 2; count of bases not matched to a gene: 3. The CDR3 region is CASSLTGAYEQYF. The CDR3 region has the DNA TGTGCCAGCAGTCTAACAGGGGCCTACGAGCAGTACTTC.

This clonotype was observed a few times. The chain employs TRBV29-1 and TRBJ1-6; D possibly corresponds to TRBD1 (5 bases). This CDR3 has 13 residues. The germline gives CDR1 SQVTM, CDR2 ANQGSEA. Trimming took 5 bases from V and 8 from J, leaving 13 bases between them. The CDR3 bases are TGCAGCGTTTCGGCAGGGCAGGATTCACCCCTCCACTTT. Translated: CSVSAGQDSPLHF.

The chain links TRBV30 to TRBJ2-3; 16 nucleotides line up with TRBD2. The CDR3 is 20 residues long. Germline CDR1 reads GTSNPN; CDR2 reads SVGIG (reference sequence). J gave up 3 bases and V 3 bases, and 15 bases lay outside the gene matches. In DNA form, the CDR3 reads TGTGCCTGGAGAGAACCGGGACTAGCGGGAGGGCCCGCTGGGACAGATACGCAGTATTTT. Amino acid sequence: CAWREPGLAGGPAGTDTQYF.

The genes are TRBV7-9 and TRBJ2-1, with 10 bases lining up with TRBD2. The CDR3 sequence is 15 residues long. After removal of 1 base from V and 5 bases from J, the junction contained 2 bases not matched to a gene. CDR1 and CDR2 (germline): SEHNR, FQNEAQ (reference sequence). The CDR3: CASSLGTSGNNEQFF. DNA for the CDR3: TGTGCCAGCAGCTTAGGGACTAGCGGAAACAATGAGCAGTTCTTC.

This clonotype has more than one count but fewer than ten. V gene TRBV7-2 combines with J gene TRBJ2-4; 9 positions match TRBD2. The CDR3 spans 14 residues. CDR1 is SGHTA and CDR2 is FQGNSA in the germline V gene. The V gene end was trimmed by 7 bases and the J gene end by 9 bases; junction bases not matched to a gene: 10. The CDR3: CASTLLAGSRIQYF. CDR3 DNA: TGTGCCAGCACCCTTCTAGCGGGGTCCCGCATTCAGTACTTC.

This clonotype was picked up a small number of times. The genes are TRBV6-2 or TRBV6-3 and TRBJ2-7; 10 bases are shared with TRBD2. The CDR3 spans 14 residues. V lost 4 bases, J lost 5 bases, and 5 bases stayed unmatched. Germline CDR1 and CDR2: MNHEY and SVGEGT. CDR3 bases: TGTGCCAGCAGTTTTACTAGCGGGACCCACGAGCAGTACTTC. Translating it yields CASSFTSGTHEQYF.

The chain joins TRBV6-5 to TRBJ1-6; TRBD1 matches 9 bases. V was pared by 2 bases and J by 8 bases, with 4 bases of the junction left unmatched. In germline, CDR1 is MNHEY, CDR2 SVGAGI. The CDR3 has 15 residues. The DNA for the CDR3 is TGTGCCAGCAGTTACCAGGACAGGGGTGATTCACCCCTCCACTTT. Residues: CASSYQDRGDSPLHF.

This clonotype showed up just a few times. The chain has TRBV6-2 or TRBV6-3 and TRBJ1-5; unclear D gene. The CDR3 extends over 15 amino acids. Trimming left V 6 bases short and J 2 bases short, with 14 bases between. The germline gives CDR1 MNHEY, CDR2 SVGEGT. Here the CDR3 reads CASSSPSVGNQPQHF. CDR3 in DNA: TGTGCCAGCAGCTCTCCCTCCGTGGGCAATCAGCCCCAGCATTTT.

J is TRBJ1-6 and V is TRBV27; D is ambiguous. The germline V and J ends were trimmed by 2 bases and 8 bases, with 13 bases remaining between them. The CDR3 is 15 residues long. Germline V gene lookup returns CDR1 MNHEY and CDR2 SMNVEV (reference sequence). The CDR3 is CASSLVASYYSPLHF. In DNA, the CDR3 is TGTGCCAGCAGTTTAGTAGCCTCTTATTATTCACCCCTCCACTTT.

This clonotype has a handful of counts. The rearrangement joins TRBV7-2 to TRBJ1-4; 7 bases map to TRBD1. J lost 4 bases, V lost 5 bases, and 7 bases had no gene match. This CDR3 region has 15 residues. CDR1 is SGHTA, CDR2 FQGNSA, per germline. CDR3 DNA sequence: TGTGCCAGCAGCCAACAGACAGGGATTAATGAAAAACTGTTTTTT. The encoded protein is CASSQQTGINEKLFF.

In this sample, this clonotype turned up a few times. This chain uses TRBV7-9 with TRBJ2-2; a weak D match, TRBD2 (5 bases). The CDR3 length is 15 residues. Trimming cost V 5 bases and J 4 bases, with 14 bases left between them. Germline CDR1 is SEHNR and CDR2 is FQNEAQ (reference sequence). CDR3 region: CASSLRDPSTGELFF. In DNA, the CDR3 is TGTGCCAGCAGCCTCCGGGATCCCTCCACCGGGGAGCTGTTTTTT.

This clonotype was observed a handful of times. The chain recombines TRBV24-1 with TRBJ1-4; no definite D call. Between the trimmed V and J ends, which lost 2 bases and 3 bases, there was a span of 9 bases. The CDR3 covers 15 residues. The germline CDR1 and CDR2 sequences are KGHDR and SFDVKD. The CDR3 is CATSDSGLANEKLFF. CDR3 coding DNA: TGTGCCACCAGTGATTCCGGGTTAGCTAATGAAAAACTGTTTTTT.

This clonotype has a handful of counts. V and J are TRBV29-1 and TRBJ2-3; TRBD2 matches 8 bases. Germline V CDR1 and CDR2: SQVTM, ANQGSEA. The V segment lost 1 base and the J segment 4 bases; nucleotides outside the gene matches: 7. The CDR3 covers 15 residues. CDR3 region: CSVEGRSGEADTQYF. CDR3 DNA: TGCAGCGTTGAAGGTCGTAGCGGGGAGGCAGATACGCAGTATTTT.

This clonotype was seen only a few times. The chain has TRBV9 and TRBJ2-3; 9 bases match TRBD2. CDR1 is SGDLS and CDR2 is YYNGEE in the germline V gene. V lost 3 bases to trimming and J lost 1 base; unmatched junction nucleotides: 3. The CDR3 runs to 15 residues. The CDR3 loop is CASSALAGGTDTQYF. The CDR3 DNA sequence: TGTGCCAGCAGCGCTTTAGCGGGGGGCACAGATACGCAGTATTTT.

This clonotype was seen only once. This rearrangement joins TRBV4-3 to TRBJ1-1; the D is unclear. The germline V gene has CDR1 LGHNA and CDR2 YSLEER. The CDR3 covers 18 residues. V was cut by 0 bases and J by 2 bases, with 19 bases left in between. The CDR3 loop is CASSQDPPVGSSNTEAFF. Written as DNA, the CDR3 is TGCGCCAGCAGCCAAGATCCGCCGGTCGGCAGTTCTAACACTGAAGCTTTCTTT.

The chain employs TRBV7-2 and TRBJ2-1; 13 positions match TRBD2. In germline, CDR1 is SGHTA, CDR2 FQGNSA. J gave up 3 bases and V 4 bases, and 9 bases lay outside the gene matches. CDR3 length equals 18 residues. CDR3 sequence (DNA): TGTGCCAGCAGCTCCCCTTTAGGGACTAGCGGGATCTACAATGAGCAGTTCTTC. Translated: CASSSPLGTSGIYNEQFF.

The J gene is TRBJ1-4, the V gene TRBV9, with unresolved D. The CDR3 length is 15 residues. The germline V gene has CDR1 SGDLS and CDR2 YYNGEE. V was trimmed by 0 bases and J by 8 bases, leaving 14 bases between them. The DNA of the CDR3 is TGTGCCAGCAGCGTAGACGACCTAAGTTGGGAAAAACTGTTTTTT. Translation: CASSVDDLSWEKLFF.

DNA of the CDR3: TGCGCCAGCAGCTTGGGACTATCAGCCACCGGGGAGCTGTTTTTT. Translated, it gives CASSLGLSATGELFF. This rearrangement joins TRBV5-1 to TRBJ2-2, with TRBD2 as a possible D gene (5 bases). Germline-derived CDR1 and CDR2 are SGHRS and YFSETQ. Trimming took off 0 bases at V and 4 bases at J, with 10 bases between the two ends. CDR3 length: 15 residues.

This rearrangement joins TRBV14 to TRBJ2-3, with no clear D. CDR1 SGHDN and CDR2 FVKESK come from the germline V gene. Between the trimmed V and J ends, which lost 0 bases and 4 bases, there was a span of 8 bases. This CDR3 contains 14 residues. The CDR3 spells CASSQDFSADTQYF. CDR3 in DNA: TGTGCCAGCAGCCAAGATTTTTCCGCAGATACGCAGTATTTT.

This clonotype came up a few times. V and J are TRBV11-2 and TRBJ2-3, with TRBD2 matching 7 bases. In germline, CDR1 is SGHAT, CDR2 FQNNGV. With V trimmed by 3 bases and J by 0 bases, 18 bases remained unmatched. The CDR3 sequence is 20 residues long. CDR3 sequence reads: CASSFDALGGGGASTDTQYF. The DNA of the CDR3 is TGTGCCAGCAGCTTCGACGCTTTGGGTGGCGGGGGTGCTAGCACAGATACGCAGTATTTT.

This clonotype has a handful of counts. The rearrangement joins TRBV9 to TRBJ1-1; TRBD1 matches at 10 bases. V trimming: 3 bases; J trimming: 0 bases; junction bases outside the gene matches: 8. Germline CDR1 is SGDLS and CDR2 is YYNGEE. The CDR3 runs to 17 residues. The CDR3 sequence: CASSEGGTGAMNTEAFF. CDR3 DNA sequence: TGTGCCAGCAGCGAGGGGGGGACAGGGGCCATGAACACTGAAGCTTTCTTT.

V gene TRBV12-3 or TRBV12-4 combines with J gene TRBJ2-3, with no clear D. The CDR3 length is 14 residues. Deletions cut 3 bases from V and 0 bases from J, with 7 bases between. The CDR3 loop reads CASSFWLSTDTQYF. The CDR3 nucleotides read TGTGCCAGCAGTTTTTGGCTAAGCACAGATACGCAGTATTTT.

In this sample, this clonotype turned up a few times. The V gene is TRBV7-8, the J gene TRBJ2-1; D is possibly TRBD2 (6 bases). The germline V and J ends were trimmed by 1 base and 6 bases, with 13 bases remaining between them. Germline assignment: CDR1 SGHVS and CDR2 FQNEAQ. The CDR3 loop spans 15 amino acids. The CDR3 nucleotides read TGTGCCAGCAGCTTAGTTCGACTAGGCCTCAATGAGCAGTTCTTC. It specifies CASSLVRLGLNEQFF.

The chain is built from TRBV5-1 and TRBJ2-7, with D unresolved. Germline CDR1 and CDR2: SGHRS and YFSETQ. The CDR3 is 15 residues long. Trimming pared 0 bases from V and 4 bases from J, leaving 14 bases between. The CDR3 reads CASSLEVSVLYEQYF. Written as DNA, the CDR3 is TGCGCCAGCAGCTTGGAGGTCAGTGTCCTATACGAGCAGTACTTC.

This clonotype was found a few times. V and J are TRBV24-1 and TRBJ1-1; 9 positions agree with TRBD1. In germline, CDR1 is KGHDR, CDR2 SFDVKD. V gave up 5 bases and J gave up 8 bases; unmatched junction bases: 11. This CDR3 is built from 15 residues. CDR3 nucleotides: TGTGCCACCAGTGCCGAGGGACAGGGTCCCAGCGAAGCTTTCTTT. It encodes CATSAEGQGPSEAFF.